These 9 T cell receptor beta chains share one sample of origin, sequenced in a study of blood T cell repertoires in COVID-19. Assay used: immunoSEQ multiplex PCR; TCRdb lists only in-frame clones, some missing. The table has some 100,000 clones, approximately 92% seen once; the top ten hold around 5%. Material: peripheral blood. The receptors originated from an elderly woman with active COVID-19.

The rearrangement uses TRBV18 and TRBJ2-3, with D tentatively TRBD1 (6 bases). The CDR3 runs to 14 residues. V lost 2 bases to trimming and J lost 2 bases, with 8 bases between them. CDR1 is KGHSH and CDR2 is LQKENI in the germline V gene. The CDR3 region has the DNA TGTGCCAGCTCACCAACAGGGATCACAGATACGCAGTATTTT. Protein product: CASSPTGITDTQYF.

The CDR3 region has the DNA TGTGCCAGCAGGGAACCGGGACAGGGTACCTATGGCTACACCTTC. Its protein is CASREPGQGTYGYTF. The chain has TRBV5-5 and TRBJ1-2; 9 positions agree with TRBD1. Germline values: CDR1 SGHKS, CDR2 YYEKEE (reference sequence). The V gene end was trimmed by 5 bases and the J gene end by 4 bases; junction bases not matched to a gene: 9. The CDR3 contains 15 residues.

The chain has TRBV15 and TRBJ2-1, with D unresolved. This CDR3 is built from 12 residues. With 1 base removed from V and 7 bases from J, the gap between germline ends came to 5 bases. The germline V gene encodes CDR1 LNHNV and CDR2 YYDKDF (reference sequence). The CDR3 spells CATSRGPNEQFF. The CDR3 DNA is TGTGCCACCAGCAGAGGTCCAAATGAGCAGTTCTTC.

The V gene is TRBV18, the J gene TRBJ2-3, with a possible D match to TRBD1 (6 bases). Germline assignment: CDR1 KGHSH and CDR2 LQKENI. The CDR3 loop spans 15 amino acids. Trimming pared 2 bases from V and 2 bases from J, leaving 11 bases between. CDR3: CASSPGQRYTDTQYF. The CDR3 DNA is TGTGCCAGCTCACCAGGACAGCGGTACACAGATACGCAGTATTTT.

This clone turned up a few times. This chain joins TRBV4-1 and TRBJ1-2; 8 bases agree with TRBD1. The germline V gene has CDR1 MGHRA and CDR2 YSYEKL. V was clipped by 4 bases and J by 1 base; unmatched bases: 8. The CDR3 is 16 amino acids. The CDR3 DNA reads as TGCGCCAGCAGCCCGCAAGACAGGGGCTTTAACTATGGCTACACCTTC. Its translation: CASSPQDRGFNYGYTF.

This chain joins TRBV19 and TRBJ2-2, with 12 bases fitting TRBD2. The CDR3 is 15 amino acids. V lost 9 bases to trimming and J lost 1 base; unmatched junction nucleotides: 3. From germline, CDR1 is LNHDA and CDR2 SQIVND (reference sequence). CDR3 in amino acids: CASSTSGRNTGELFF. CDR3 nucleotides: TGTGCCAGCTCGACTAGCGGGAGGAACACCGGGGAGCTGTTTTTT.

This chain links TRBV13 with TRBJ2-7; no clear D. Trimming stripped 0 bases from V and 6 bases from J, with 12 bases between. The germline V gene has CDR1 PRHDT and CDR2 FYEKMQ (reference sequence). This CDR3 contains 14 residues. Here the CDR3 DNA reads TGTGCCAGCAGCTTAGGCGAGTCCGTCCTCGAGCAGTACTTC. It codes for CASSLGESVLEQYF.

The gene calls are TRBV5-6 and TRBJ1-1; D not resolved. Germline assignment: CDR1 SGHDT and CDR2 YYEEEE. The CDR3 length is 15 residues. The V end was cut by 2 bases, the J end by 7 bases, with 18 bases between. The DNA of the CDR3 is TGTGCCAGCAGCTTTATCTCTCCGCCGGAGGGTGAAGCTTTCTTT. Translating it yields CASSFISPPEGEAFF.

This clone was seen only once. This chain links TRBV12-3 or TRBV12-4 with TRBJ1-1; no reliable D call. V lost 5 bases, J lost 6 bases, and 10 bases lay in between. The CDR3 extends over 12 amino acids. CDR3 protein: CASSMSGAEAFF. In nucleotides, the CDR3 is TGTGCCAGCAGTATGTCGGGTGCTGAAGCTTTCTTT.